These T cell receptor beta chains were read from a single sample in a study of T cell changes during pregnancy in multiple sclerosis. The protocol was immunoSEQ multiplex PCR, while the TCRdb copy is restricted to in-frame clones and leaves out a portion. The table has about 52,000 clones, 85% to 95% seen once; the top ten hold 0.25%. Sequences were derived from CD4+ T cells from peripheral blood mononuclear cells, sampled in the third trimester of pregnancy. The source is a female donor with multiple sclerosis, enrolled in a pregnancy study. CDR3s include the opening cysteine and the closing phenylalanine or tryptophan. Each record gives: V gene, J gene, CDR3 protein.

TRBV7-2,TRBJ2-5,CASSQGAVGYQETQYF
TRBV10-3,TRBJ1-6,CAIRGGQENSPLHF
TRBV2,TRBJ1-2,CASSGRGDRGQYGYTF
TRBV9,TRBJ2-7,CASSVGTSGYEQYF
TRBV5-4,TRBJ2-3,CASSSGLAGGGTDTQYF
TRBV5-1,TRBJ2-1,CASSSTTSGGVEQFF
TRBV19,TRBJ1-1,CASRTDYTEAFF
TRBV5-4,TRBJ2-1,CASSPFRTGTSNEQFF
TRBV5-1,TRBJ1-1,CASSLGTGRDTEAFF
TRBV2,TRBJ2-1,CAISGDRGFYNEQFF
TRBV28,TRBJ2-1,CASSLQGLGNEQFF
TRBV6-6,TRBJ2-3,CASTDSTDTQYF
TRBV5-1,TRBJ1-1,CASFTGVNTEAFF
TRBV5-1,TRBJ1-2,CASRTGQGGYGYTF
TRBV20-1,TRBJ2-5,CSARAEETQYF
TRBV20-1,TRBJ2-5,CRPGGQETQYF
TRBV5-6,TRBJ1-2,CASSLVQDYGYTF
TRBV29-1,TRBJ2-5,CSGVAGGWETQYF
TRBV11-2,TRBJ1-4,CASSLRVGGEKLFF
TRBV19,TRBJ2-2,CASSPLTGPSNTGELFF
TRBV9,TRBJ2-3,CASSVGGSGGFTDTQYF
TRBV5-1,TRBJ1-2,CASSQIQGAGYTF
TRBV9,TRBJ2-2,CASSVDRNRGGIGELFF
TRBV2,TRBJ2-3,CASRGTSGGLSTDTQYF
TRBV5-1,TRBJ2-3,CASSLGSGSGNTQYF
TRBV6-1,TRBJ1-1,CASSGQGAFMNTEAFF
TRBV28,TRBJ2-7,CASSLYAGGPVEQYF
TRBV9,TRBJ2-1,CASSLSGSSYNEQFF
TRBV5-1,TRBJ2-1,CASSFDRTSGGDEQFF
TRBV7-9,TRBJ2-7,CASTKRGSSTSYEQYF
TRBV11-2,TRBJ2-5,CASSLPSGRQETQYF
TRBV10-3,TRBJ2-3,CAIRDSSTDTQYF
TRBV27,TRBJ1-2,CASRSYLGGGGNYGYTF
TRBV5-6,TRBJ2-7,CASSRKYRESYEQYF
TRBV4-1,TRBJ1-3,CASSQVGTGRNTIYF
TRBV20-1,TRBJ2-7,CSASSSYEQYF
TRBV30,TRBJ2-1,CAWSVQEGRHEQFF
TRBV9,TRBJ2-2,CASSVAGAPANTGELFF
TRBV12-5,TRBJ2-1,CASAVFENEQFF
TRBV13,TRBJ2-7,CASSFGSSYEQYF
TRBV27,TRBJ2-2,CASRGLALTGELFF
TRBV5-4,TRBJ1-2,CASSLTDRGYTF
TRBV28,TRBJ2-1,CASNPTGRSYNEQFF
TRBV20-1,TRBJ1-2,CSARPGVGYTF
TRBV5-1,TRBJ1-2,CASSLWGTVNGYTF
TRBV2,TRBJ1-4,CASSEDQAPNEKLFF